This T cell receptor (beta chain) is drawn from a study of CD8 T cells in ankylosing spondylitis. The sample holds many counts of this clonotype. Antigen unknown. In TCRdb, the 5' RACE reads were re-called with MiXCR into one record per CDR3 protein. Of approximately 500,000 distinct CDR3 sequences in the sample, about 12% were seen once. Findings and limits, study-wide: From matched ankylosing spondylitis synovial fluid, disease-linked clones were reportedly recovered at significantly enriched levels. Some of these motif variants have turned up before, in reports on reactive arthritis synovial fluid and blood. What seemed typical of ankylosing spondylitis blood was a TCR beta motif built from under 10 highly homologous variants.

This TCR derives from a male donor with ankylosing spondylitis. Input material: blood, either unsorted or a sorted T cell fraction (not recorded which).

Here the CDR3 reads CASSLDRLAGRTGELFF. The CDR3 DNA sequence: TGTGCCAGCAGCTTAGATAGGCTAGCGGGACGTACCGGGGAGCTGTTTTTT. This rearrangement joins TRBV11-2 to TRBJ2-2, with 9 bases that match TRBD2. From germline, CDR1 is SGHAT and CDR2 FQNNGV. The CDR3 has 17 residues. The ends lost 0 bases at V and 5 bases at J; junction bases unmatched: 7. The complete variable domain, with remaining parts taken from reference TRBV11-2 and TRBJ2-2, reads EAGVAQSPRYKIIEKRQSVAFWCNPISGHATLYWYQQILGQGPKLLIQFQNNGVVDDSQLPKDRFSAERLKGVDSTLKIQPAKLEDSAVYLCASSLDRLAGRTGELFFGEGSRLTVL.